This T cell receptor (beta chain) was retrieved from a study of identical twins' blood T cells. Study results and caveats: Out-of-frame TCRbeta clonotypes reportedly had markedly more similar V usage in twins than unrelated donors. Shared CDR3 clonotype counts between two donors mainly tracked the product of their cloneset sizes, twins included.

Donors were six healthy women in three monozygous twin pairs. This CDR3 is built from 16 residues. Germline V gene sequence: CDR1 SNHLY, CDR2 FYNNEI. V dropped 0 bases and J dropped 4 bases, with 13 bases sitting between them. Sample barcodes were added at both library ends during cDNA synthesis. Each CDR3 protein gets one entry after TCRdb re-called the 5' RACE reads with MiXCR. The table shows about 370,000 distinct CDR3 sequences, with 28% occurring only once. Comments on this clonotype: Its antigen is not identified.

The TCR sequence derives from a woman aged 18 to 55 in good health. V and J are TRBV2 and TRBJ1-5; no clear D gene. The specimen sequenced was PBMCs. CDR3 in DNA: TGTGCCAGCAGTGAAGCGCGACGGACCATGAATCAGCCCCAGCATTTT. Protein: CASSEARRTMNQPQHF.